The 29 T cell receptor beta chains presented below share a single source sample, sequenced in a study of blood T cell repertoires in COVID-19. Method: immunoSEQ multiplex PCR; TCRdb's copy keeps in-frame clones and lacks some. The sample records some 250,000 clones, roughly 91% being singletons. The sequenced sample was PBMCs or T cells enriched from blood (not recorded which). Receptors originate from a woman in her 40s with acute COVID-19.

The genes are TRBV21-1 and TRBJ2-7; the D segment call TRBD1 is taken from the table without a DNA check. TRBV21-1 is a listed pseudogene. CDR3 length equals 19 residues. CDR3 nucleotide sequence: TGTGCCAGCAGCTCCCGTACAAAATCGGGACAGGGGCCTTTCTACGAGCAGTACTTC. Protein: CASSSRTKSGQGPFYEQYF.

CDR3 sequence reads: CASRVIAGETQYF. CDR3 nucleotide sequence: TGTGCCAGCAGAGTGATAGCGGGGGAGACCCAGTACTTC. The chain uses TRBV27 and TRBJ2-5; 8 nucleotides agree with TRBD2. This CDR3 is 13 amino acids long. The germline gives CDR1 MNHEY, CDR2 SMNVEV (reference sequence). V trimming: 6 bases; J trimming: 5 bases; junction bases outside the gene matches: 5.

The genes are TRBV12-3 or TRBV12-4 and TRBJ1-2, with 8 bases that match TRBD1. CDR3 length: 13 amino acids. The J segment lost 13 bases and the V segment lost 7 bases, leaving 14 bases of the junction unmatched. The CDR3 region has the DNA TGTGCCAGCACCCCGGACAGGGACCGCTTCCTCACCTTC. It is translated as CASTPDRDRFLTF.

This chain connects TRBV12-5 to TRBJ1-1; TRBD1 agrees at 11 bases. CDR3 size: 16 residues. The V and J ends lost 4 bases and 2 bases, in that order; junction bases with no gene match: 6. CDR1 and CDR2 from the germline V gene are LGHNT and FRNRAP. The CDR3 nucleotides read TGTGCTAGTGGTTCAGGACAGGGGGCGATAAACACTGAAGCTTTCTTT. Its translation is CASGSGQGAINTEAFF.

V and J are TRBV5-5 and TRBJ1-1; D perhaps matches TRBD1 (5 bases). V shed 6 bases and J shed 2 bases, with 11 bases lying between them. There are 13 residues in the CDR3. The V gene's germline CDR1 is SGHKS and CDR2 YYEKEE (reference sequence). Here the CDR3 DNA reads TGTGCCAGCACCATAACAGGTAACACTGAAGCTTTCTTT. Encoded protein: CASTITGNTEAFF.

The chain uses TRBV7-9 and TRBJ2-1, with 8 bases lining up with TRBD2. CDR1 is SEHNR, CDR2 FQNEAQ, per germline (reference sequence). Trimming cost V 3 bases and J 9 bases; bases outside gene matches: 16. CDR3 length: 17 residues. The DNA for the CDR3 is TGTGCCAGCAGCTTGCCCGGTAGCCCTCTTCGGGGGGGTGAGCAGTTCTTC. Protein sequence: CASSLPGSPLRGGEQFF.

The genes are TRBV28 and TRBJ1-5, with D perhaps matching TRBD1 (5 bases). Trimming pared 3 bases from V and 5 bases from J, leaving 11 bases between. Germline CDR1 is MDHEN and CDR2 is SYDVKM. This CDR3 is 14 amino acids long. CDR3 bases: TGTGCCAGCAGTTTGCTCAGGGTGGATCAGCCCCAGCATTTT. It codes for CASSLLRVDQPQHF.

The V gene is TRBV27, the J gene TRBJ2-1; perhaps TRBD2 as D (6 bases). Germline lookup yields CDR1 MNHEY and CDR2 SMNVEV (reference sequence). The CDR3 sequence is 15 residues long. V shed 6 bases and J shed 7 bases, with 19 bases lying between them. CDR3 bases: TGTGCCAGCAGCCCCACCCCCGGGGGAGGAAATGAGCAGTTCTTC. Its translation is CASSPTPGGGNEQFF.

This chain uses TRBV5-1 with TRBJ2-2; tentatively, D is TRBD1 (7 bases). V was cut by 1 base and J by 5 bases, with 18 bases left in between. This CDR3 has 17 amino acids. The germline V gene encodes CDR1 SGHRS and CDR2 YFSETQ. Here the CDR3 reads CASSLHSGAGGTGELFF. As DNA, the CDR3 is TGCGCCAGCAGCTTGCACTCCGGGGCAGGGGGGACCGGGGAGCTGTTTTTT.

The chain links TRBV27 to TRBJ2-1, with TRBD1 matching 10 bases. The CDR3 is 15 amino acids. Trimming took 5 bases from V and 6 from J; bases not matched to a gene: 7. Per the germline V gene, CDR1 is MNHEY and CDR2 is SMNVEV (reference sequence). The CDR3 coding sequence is TGTGCCAGCAGTCGACAGGGGGCGCGAAGCAATGAGCAGTTCTTC. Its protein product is CASSRQGARSNEQFF.

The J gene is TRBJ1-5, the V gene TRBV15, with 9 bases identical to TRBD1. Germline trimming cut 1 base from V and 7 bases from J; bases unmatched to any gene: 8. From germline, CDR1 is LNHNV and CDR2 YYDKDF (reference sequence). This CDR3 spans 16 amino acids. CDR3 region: CATSRGGTGSFQPQHF. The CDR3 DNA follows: TGTGCCACCAGCAGAGGGGGGACAGGGTCATTCCAGCCCCAGCATTTT.

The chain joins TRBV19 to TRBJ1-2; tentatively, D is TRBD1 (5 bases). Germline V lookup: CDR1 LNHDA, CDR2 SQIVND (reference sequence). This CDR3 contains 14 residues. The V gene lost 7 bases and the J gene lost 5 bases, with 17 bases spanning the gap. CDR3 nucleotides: TGTGCCAGTACTCCAACGAAGGGGCTTTATGGCTACACCTTC. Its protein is CASTPTKGLYGYTF.

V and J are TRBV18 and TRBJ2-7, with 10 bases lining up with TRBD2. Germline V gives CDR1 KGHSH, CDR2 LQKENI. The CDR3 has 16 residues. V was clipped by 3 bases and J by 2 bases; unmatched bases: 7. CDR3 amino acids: CASSPLAGEGPYEQYF. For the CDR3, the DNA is TGTGCCAGCTCACCCCTAGCGGGGGAAGGGCCCTACGAGCAGTACTTC. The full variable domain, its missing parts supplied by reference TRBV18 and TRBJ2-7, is NAGVMQNPRHLVRRRGQEARLRCSPMKGHSHVYWYRQLPEEGLKFMVYLQKENIIDESGMPKERFSAEFPKEGPSILRIQQVVRGDSAAYFCASSPLAGEGPYEQYFGPGTRLTVT.

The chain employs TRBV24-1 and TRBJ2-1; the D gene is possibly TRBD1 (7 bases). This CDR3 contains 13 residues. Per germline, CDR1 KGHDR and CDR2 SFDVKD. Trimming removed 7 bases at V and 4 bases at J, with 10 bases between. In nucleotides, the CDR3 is TGTGCCACCAGGGGGGGACAGTACAATGAGCAGTTCTTC. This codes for CATRGGQYNEQFF.

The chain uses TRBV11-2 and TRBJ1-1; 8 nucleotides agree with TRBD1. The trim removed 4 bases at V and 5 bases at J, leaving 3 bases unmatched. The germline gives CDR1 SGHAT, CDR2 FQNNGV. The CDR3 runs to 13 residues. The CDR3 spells CASSSDRATEAFF. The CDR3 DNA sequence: TGTGCCAGCAGCTCGGACAGGGCAACTGAAGCTTTCTTT.

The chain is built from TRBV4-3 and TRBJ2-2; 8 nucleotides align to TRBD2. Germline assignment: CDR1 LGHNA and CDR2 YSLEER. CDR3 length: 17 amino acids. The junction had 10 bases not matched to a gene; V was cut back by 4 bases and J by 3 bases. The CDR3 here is CASSPPSRGVHTGELFF. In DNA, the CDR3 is TGCGCCAGCAGCCCCCCCTCGCGGGGGGTTCACACCGGGGAGCTGTTTTTT.

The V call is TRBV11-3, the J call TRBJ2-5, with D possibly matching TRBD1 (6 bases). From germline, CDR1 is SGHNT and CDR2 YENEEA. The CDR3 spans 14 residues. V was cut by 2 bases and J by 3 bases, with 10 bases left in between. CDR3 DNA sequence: TGTGCCAGCAGCTTAAGGGACATCGAAGAGACCCAGTACTTC. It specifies CASSLRDIEETQYF.

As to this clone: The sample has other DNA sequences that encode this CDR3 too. This CDR3 reads CASSEAGRAYGYTF. The CDR3 DNA reads TGTGCCAGCAGTGAAGCAGGCAGAGCGTATGGCTACACCTTC. V is TRBV6-1 and J is TRBJ1-2; D remains ambiguous. The V gene's germline CDR1 is MNHNS and CDR2 SASEGT. With 0 bases removed from V and 5 bases from J, the gap between germline ends came to 10 bases. CDR3 length: 14 amino acids.

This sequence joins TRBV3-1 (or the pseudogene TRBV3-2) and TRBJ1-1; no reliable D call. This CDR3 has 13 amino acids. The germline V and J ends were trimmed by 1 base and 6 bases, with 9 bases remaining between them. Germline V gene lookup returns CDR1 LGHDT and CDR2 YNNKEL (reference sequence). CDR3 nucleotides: TGTGCCAGCAGCCAAGCCCAGTTACCTGAAGCTTTCTTT. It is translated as CASSQAQLPEAFF.

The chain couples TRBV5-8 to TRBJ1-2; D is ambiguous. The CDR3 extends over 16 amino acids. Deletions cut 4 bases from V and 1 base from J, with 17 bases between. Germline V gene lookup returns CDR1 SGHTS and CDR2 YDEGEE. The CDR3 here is CASSPYGRELNYGYTF. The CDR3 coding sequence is TGTGCCAGCAGCCCCTACGGACGGGAACTTAACTATGGCTACACCTTC.

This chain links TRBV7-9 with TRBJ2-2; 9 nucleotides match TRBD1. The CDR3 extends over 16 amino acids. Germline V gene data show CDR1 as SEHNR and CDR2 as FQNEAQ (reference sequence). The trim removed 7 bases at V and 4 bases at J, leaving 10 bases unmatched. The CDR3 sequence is CASKPPGQGTTGELFF. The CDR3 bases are TGTGCCAGCAAACCTCCGGGACAGGGTACCACCGGGGAGCTGTTTTTT.

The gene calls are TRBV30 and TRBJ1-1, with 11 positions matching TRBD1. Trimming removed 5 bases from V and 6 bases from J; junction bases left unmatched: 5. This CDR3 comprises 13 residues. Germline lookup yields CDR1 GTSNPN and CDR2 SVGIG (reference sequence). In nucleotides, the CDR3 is TGTGCCTGGTCTCCGGGACAGGGGGCTGAAGCTTTCTTT. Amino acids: CAWSPGQGAEAFF.

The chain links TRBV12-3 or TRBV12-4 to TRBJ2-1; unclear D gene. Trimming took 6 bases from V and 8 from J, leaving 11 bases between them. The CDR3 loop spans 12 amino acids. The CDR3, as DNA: TGTGCCAGCAGCTCTAGTAGGCATGAGCAGTTCTTC. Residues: CASSSSRHEQFF.

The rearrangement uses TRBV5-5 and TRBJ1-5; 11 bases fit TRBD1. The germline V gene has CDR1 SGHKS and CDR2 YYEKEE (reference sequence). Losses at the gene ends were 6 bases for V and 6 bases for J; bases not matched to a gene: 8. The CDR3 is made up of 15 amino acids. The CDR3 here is CASTPGTGGGQPQHF. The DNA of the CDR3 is TGTGCCAGCACCCCCGGGACAGGGGGTGGTCAGCCCCAGCATTTT.

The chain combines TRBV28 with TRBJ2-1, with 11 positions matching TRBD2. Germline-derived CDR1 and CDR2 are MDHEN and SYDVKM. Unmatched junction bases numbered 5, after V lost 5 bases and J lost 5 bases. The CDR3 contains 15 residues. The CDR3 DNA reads TGTGCCAGCAGTCAAAGACTAGCGGGGAACAATGAGCAGTTCTTC. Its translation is CASSQRLAGNNEQFF.

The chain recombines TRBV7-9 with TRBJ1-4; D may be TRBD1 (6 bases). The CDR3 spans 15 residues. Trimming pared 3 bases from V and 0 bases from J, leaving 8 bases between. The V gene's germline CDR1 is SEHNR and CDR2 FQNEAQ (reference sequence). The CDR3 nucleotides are TGTGCCAGCAGCTTTTCAGGGGCAACTAATGAAAAACTGTTTTTT. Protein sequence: CASSFSGATNEKLFF.

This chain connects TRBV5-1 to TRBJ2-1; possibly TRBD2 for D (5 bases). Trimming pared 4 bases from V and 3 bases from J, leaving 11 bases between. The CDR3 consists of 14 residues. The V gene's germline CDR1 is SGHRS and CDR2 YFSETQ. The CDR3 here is CASSLRTGYNEQFF. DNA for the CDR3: TGCGCCAGCAGCCTCAGGACTGGCTACAATGAGCAGTTCTTC.

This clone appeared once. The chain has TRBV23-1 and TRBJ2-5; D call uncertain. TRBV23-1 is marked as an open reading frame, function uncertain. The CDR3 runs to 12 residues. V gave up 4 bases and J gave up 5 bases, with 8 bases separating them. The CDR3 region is CASSRSLETQYF. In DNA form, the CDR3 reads TGCGCCAGCAGTCGATCACTTGAGACCCAGTACTTC.

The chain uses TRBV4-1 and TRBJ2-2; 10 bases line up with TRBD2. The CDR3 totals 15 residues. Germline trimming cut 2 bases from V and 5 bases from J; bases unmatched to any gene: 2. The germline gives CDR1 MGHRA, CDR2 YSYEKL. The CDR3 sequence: CASSQLAGDTGELFF. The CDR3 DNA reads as TGCGCCAGCAGCCAACTAGCGGGAGATACCGGGGAGCTGTTTTTT.